This passage covers 14 T cell receptor beta chains from one sample sequenced in a study of T cells expressing NK-cell markers. TCRdb reprocessed the 5' RACE reads and reports one entry per CDR3 protein, with no DNA. The listing contains around 470,000 distinct CDR3 sequences. Sequencing used blood T cells: a sorted CD56 or NKG2C T cell subset, CD4+ or CD8+ T cells, or bulk PBMC T cells (not recorded which). These receptors were taken from a woman between 45 and 65 years old in good health.

The chain combines TRBV5-6 with TRBJ2-4; TCRdb lists TRBD2, though no DNA is available to test this call. Germline lookup yields CDR1 SGHDT and CDR2 YYEEEE. The CDR3 sequence is 18 residues long. This CDR3 reads CASSLAGGPGLTKNIQYF.

The chain combines TRBV3-1 with TRBJ2-1. The CDR3 is made up of 14 amino acids. The germline gives CDR1 LGHDT, CDR2 YNNKEL (reference sequence). CDR3 in amino acids: CASSPFEAYNEQFF.

The chain has TRBV24-1 and TRBJ1-4; the TRBD1 assignment by TCRdb is unverifiable without DNA. This CDR3 region has 14 residues. Germline V CDR1 and CDR2: KGHDR, SFDVKD. Here the CDR3 reads CATSDPTEPLKLFF.

The J gene is TRBJ2-4, the V gene TRBV3-1; TCRdb's D gene call, TRBD1, goes unchecked for lack of DNA. The CDR3 runs to 13 residues. The germline V gene has CDR1 LGHDT and CDR2 YNNKEL (reference sequence). CDR3 sequence: CASRNGNENIQYF. Filled out from reference TRBV3-1 and TRBJ2-4, the complete variable domain reads DTAVSQTPKYLVTQMGNDKSIKCEQNLGHDTMYWYKQDSKKFLKIMFSYNNKELIINETVPNRFSPKSPDKAHLNLHINSLELGDSAVYFCASRNGNENIQYFGAGTRLSVL.

The chain uses TRBV6-1 and TRBJ1-4; no DNA is available, so the TRBD1 call from TCRdb remains unchecked. CDR1 is MNHNS and CDR2 is SASEGT in the germline V gene. The CDR3 extends over 14 amino acids. CDR3 in amino acids: CASSEEGGAEKLFF.

V usage is TRBV11-3 and J usage is TRBJ2-1; TCRdb's D gene call, TRBD1, goes unchecked for lack of DNA. CDR1 and CDR2 (germline): SGHNT, YENEEA. The CDR3 runs 11 residues. CDR3 residues: CASVGDNEQFF.

The chain has TRBV24-1 and TRBJ2-5. CDR1 is KGHDR and CDR2 is SFDVKD in the germline V gene. The CDR3 consists of 13 residues. The CDR3 sequence: CATSGHIVQTQYF.

The V gene is TRBV12-3 or TRBV12-4, the J gene TRBJ2-5; TCRdb picks TRBD1, but there is no DNA to check that call. There are 16 residues in the CDR3. The CDR3 spells CASSLGQGTFQETQYF.

The J gene is TRBJ2-1, the V gene TRBV5-1; as DNA is missing, the TRBD2 call by TCRdb cannot be tested. The CDR3 has 14 residues. Germline CDR1 and CDR2: SGHRS and YFSETQ. CDR3 amino acids: CASSLDKQAGIQFF. The full variable domain, completed using reference TRBV5-1 and TRBJ2-1, is KAGVTQTPRYLIKTRGQQVTLSCSPISGHRSVSWYQQTPGQGLQFLFEYFSETQRNKGNFPGRFSGRQFSNSRSEMNVSTLELGDSALYLCASSLDKQAGIQFFGPGTRLTVL.

J is TRBJ1-4 and V is TRBV10-3. Germline V CDR1 and CDR2: ENHRY, SYGVKD. The CDR3 sequence is 16 residues long. CDR3 region: CAISERPKGSNEKLFF.

V usage is TRBV10-3 and J usage is TRBJ2-1; TCRdb designates TRBD2, a call that cannot be tested without DNA. The V gene's germline CDR1 is ENHRY and CDR2 SYGVKD. The CDR3 has 15 amino acids. CDR3 sequence reads: CAITTGALSYNEQFF.

The chain joins TRBV11-3 to TRBJ2-1; there is no DNA to check the TCRdb D call of TRBD2. The germline gives CDR1 SGHNT, CDR2 YENEEA. CDR3 length: 18 residues. The CDR3 protein is CASSASTGGRPSYNEQFF.

The chain is built from TRBV10-3 and TRBJ2-1; the TCRdb D gene call, TRBD1, has no DNA to confirm it. CDR1 and CDR2 from the germline V gene are ENHRY and SYGVKD. The CDR3 runs 18 residues. The CDR3 loop reads CAISEPKGGGSSYNEQFF.

The rearrangement links TRBV12-3 or TRBV12-4 to TRBJ2-2; the D call from TCRdb, TRBD1, cannot be confirmed without DNA. The length of the CDR3 is 14 residues. CDR3 residues: CASSSQGRTGELFF.